The clone carrying this T cell receptor beta chain has just one count. Its antigen is as yet unknown. Assay: immunoSEQ multiplex PCR; the TCRdb copy retains only in-frame clones and omits some. The sample gives tens of thousands of clones, about 88% of which show up once; approximately 21% is in the top ten. This sample is drawn from a study of T cell responses to AZD1222 COVID-19 vaccine. Study-wide findings and caveats: Clonal diversity was possibly underestimated; the donors were predominantly white British and more often female. In all cases, repertoires were sampled only after the peak T cell response. Spike-specific TCR breadth and depth grew following two AZD1222 doses. Unmutated variant regions are reportedly the target of nearly half of TCRs that are spike-specific.

Germline trimming cut 6 bases from V and 10 bases from J; bases unmatched to any gene: 4. The germline CDR1 and CDR2 sequences are WSHSY and SAAADI. This CDR3 spans 12 amino acids. The specimen comprised peripheral blood, sampled on day 0 of AZD1222 vaccination. The V and J genes are TRBV10-2 and TRBJ2-1, with 9 bases fitting TRBD2. This receptor was taken from an adult in good health. The CDR3 sequence: CASRASGTEQFF. The CDR3 DNA reads TGCGCCAGCAGGGCTAGCGGGACCGAGCAGTTCTTC.